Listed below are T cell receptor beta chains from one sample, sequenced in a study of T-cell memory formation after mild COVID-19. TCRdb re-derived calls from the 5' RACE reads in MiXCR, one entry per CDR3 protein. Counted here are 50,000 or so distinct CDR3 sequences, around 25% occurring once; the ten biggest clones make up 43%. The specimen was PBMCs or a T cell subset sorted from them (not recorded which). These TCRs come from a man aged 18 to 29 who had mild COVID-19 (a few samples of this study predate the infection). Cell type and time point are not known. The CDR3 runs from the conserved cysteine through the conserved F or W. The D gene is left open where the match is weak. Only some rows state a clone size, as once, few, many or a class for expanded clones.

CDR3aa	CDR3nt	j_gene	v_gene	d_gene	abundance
CASSQVGVTEAFF	TGCGCCAGCAGCCAAGTAGGGGTTACTGAAGCTTTCTTT	TRBJ1-1	TRBV4-3	-	-
CATGPAATVEKLFF	TGTGCCACCGGCCCGGCCGCGACGGTTGAAAAACTGTTTTTT	TRBJ1-4	TRBV12-3/TRBV12-4	-	few
CASSEGVEETQYF	TGTGCCAGCAGTGAGGGGGTCGAGGAGACCCAGTACTTC	TRBJ2-5	TRBV25-1	-	-
CASSILGNTGELFF	TGTGCCAGTAGTATACTGGGGAACACCGGGGAGCTGTTTTTT	TRBJ2-2	TRBV19	-	few
CASSLQSPDTQYF	TGTGCCAGCAGCTTACAGAGCCCCGATACGCAGTATTTT	TRBJ2-3	TRBV7-3	-	-
CASSLGSAYEQYF	TGCGCCAGCAGCTTGGGTTCGGCGTACGAGCAGTACTTC	TRBJ2-7	TRBV5-1	-	-
CASSSPSSGGIYEQFF	TGCGCCAGCAGCTCCCCTTCTAGCGGGGGTATCTATGAGCAGTTCTTC	TRBJ2-1	TRBV4-1	TRBD2	few
CSARDGSSYEQYF	TGCAGTGCTCGGGACGGGAGCTCCTACGAGCAGTACTTC	TRBJ2-7	TRBV20-1	-	few
CASSPPGRKYNEQFF	TGTGCCAGCAGTCCCCCGGGACGAAAGTACAATGAGCAGTTCTTC	TRBJ2-1	TRBV12-3/TRBV12-4	-	-
CASSLPSRGQETQYF	TGTGCCAGCAGCTTACCCTCAAGGGGGCAAGAGACCCAGTACTTC	TRBJ2-5	TRBV7-9	-	-
CASSRQGGAEAFF	TGTGCCAGCAGCCGACAGGGGGGCGCTGAAGCTTTCTTT	TRBJ1-1	TRBV11-1	TRBD1	-
CASSQDGQGALEAFF	TGCGCCAGCAGCCAAGATGGCCAAGGAGCGCTCGAAGCTTTCTTT	TRBJ1-1	TRBV4-1	-	-
CASSSGQVHTEAFF	TGTGCCAGCAGTTCGGGACAGGTACACACTGAAGCTTTCTTT	TRBJ1-1	TRBV12-3/TRBV12-4	TRBD1	-
CASRWGDWPGELFF	TGTGCCAGCAGGTGGGGGGACTGGCCCGGGGAGCTGTTTTTT	TRBJ2-2	TRBV27	-	-
CASSLSPGQGNEKLFF	TGTGCCAGCAGCTTATCTCCAGGACAGGGAAATGAAAAACTGTTTTTT	TRBJ1-4	TRBV7-9	TRBD1	-
CASSQGLGETQYF	TGCGCCAGCAGCCAAGGGCTAGGAGAGACCCAGTACTTC	TRBJ2-5	TRBV4-3	-	-
CASSLSAVPGQGSVANVLTF	TGCGCCAGCAGCCTATCCGCTGTCCCGGGTCAGGGCTCAGTTGCCAACGTCCTGACTTTC	TRBJ2-6	TRBV4-1	-	few
CASSTGLKGLF	TGTGCCAGCAGTACCGGGCTCAAAGGGCTCTTC	TRBJ2-1	TRBV11-2	-	few
CASSSSGQGASFSAEQYF	TGCGCCAGCAGCTCTTCAGGACAGGGGGCGAGTTTTTCCGCCGAGCAGTACTTC	TRBJ2-7	TRBV5-1	TRBD1	few
CASSPSGDEQYF	TGTGCCAGCAGCCCCTCGGGGGACGAGCAGTACTTC	TRBJ2-7	TRBV9	-	few
CASSPGGLGGKETQYF	TGTGCCAGCAGCCCCGGTGGGCTCGGGGGTAAAGAGACCCAGTACTTC	TRBJ2-5	TRBV7-9	-	-
CASSLFFGEDQYF	TGCGCCAGCAGCTTGTTTTTCGGGGAGGACCAGTACTTC	TRBJ2-5	TRBV5-1	-	-
CASSTLAGGKAAEETQYF	TGTGCCAGCAGTACCTTAGCGGGGGGGAAGGCTGCAGAGGAGACCCAGTACTTC	TRBJ2-5	TRBV27	TRBD2	-
CASSDSSTGELFF	TGTGCCAGCAGTGACTCTAGCACCGGGGAGCTGTTTTTT	TRBJ2-2	TRBV6-4	-	many
CASTSFRGGGASTDTQYF	TGTGCCAGCACCTCCTTTAGAGGCGGGGGCGCTAGCACAGATACGCAGTATTTT	TRBJ2-3	TRBV12-3/TRBV12-4	-	-
CASSYWDRVNQPQHF	TGTGCCAGCAGTTACTGGGACAGGGTGAATCAGCCCCAGCATTTT	TRBJ1-5	TRBV6-6	TRBD1	few
CASSQDRGTLHNEQFF	TGCGCCAGCAGCCAAGACAGGGGGACACTACACAATGAGCAGTTCTTC	TRBJ2-1	TRBV4-3	TRBD1	-